The rows below give T cell receptor beta chains drawn from one sample of a study of CD8 T cells in ankylosing spondylitis. TCRdb analysed the 5' RACE reads with MiXCR anew, one entry per CDR3 protein. In the table there are 25,000 to 30,000 distinct CDR3 sequences, over 6.5% of which are singletons. The material sequenced was blood. The receptors originated from a male donor with ankylosing spondylitis or in good health (not recorded which). CDR3s include the opening cysteine and the closing phenylalanine or tryptophan. D genes are given only for firm matches. Only some rows state a clone size, as once, few, many or a class for expanded clones.

j_call clone_size v_call d_call cdr3_nt cdr3_aa
TRBJ2-3 few TRBV20-1 - TGCAGTGCTACTGAGACGGCTATCAGCACAGATACGCAGTATTTT CSATETAISTDTQYF
TRBJ1-1 many TRBV5-6 - TGTGCCAGCAGCTTGGGTCTTCTCGAGAACACTGAAGCTTTCTTT CASSLGLLENTEAFF
TRBJ2-7 - TRBV7-9 - TGTGCCAGCAGCGGAAAGGGGCGCTACGAGCAGTACTTC CASSGKGRYEQYF
TRBJ1-5 - TRBV7-9 - TGTGCCAGCAGCTTAGCGGGGCAGGGGACTCAGCCCCAGCATTTT CASSLAGQGTQPQHF
TRBJ2-5 few TRBV12-3/TRBV12-4 TRBD2 TGTGCCAGCAGTTTCCGGACTAGCGGGAGGGCCCGAGAGACCCAGTACTTC CASSFRTSGRARETQYF
TRBJ2-2 - TRBV24-1 TRBD1 TGTGCCACCAGTGACCCGGGACAGGCTTACACCGGGGAGCTGTTTTTT CATSDPGQAYTGELFF
TRBJ2-1 - TRBV7-2 - TGTGCCAGCAGCTTAGGACAGGGAGGAATTAGTGAGCAGTTCTTC CASSLGQGGISEQFF
TRBJ2-3 few TRBV5-1 TRBD2 TGCGCCAGCAGCTTAGCGGGGGACCGCACAGATACGCAGTATTTT CASSLAGDRTDTQYF
TRBJ2-1 - TRBV12-3/TRBV12-4 - TGTGCCAGCAGTTTAGCTTCAGGGGTAGCCTACAATGAGCAGTTCTTC CASSLASGVAYNEQFF
TRBJ2-2 few TRBV5-1 TRBD2 TGCGCCAGCAGGCGAGCGGGGACGAACACCGGGGAGCTGTTTTTT CASRRAGTNTGELFF
TRBJ1-5 many TRBV6-6 TRBD1 TGTGCCAGCATCCGGACAGGGGGCAATCAGCCCCAGCATTTT CASIRTGGNQPQHF
TRBJ2-3 many TRBV5-1 TRBD1 TGCGCCAGCAGGGGGACAGCCTCAGATACGCAGTATTTT CASRGTASDTQYF